Sequencing of this T cell receptor beta chain was carried out in a study of PD-L1 blockade in urothelial cancer. Germline CDR1 is SGHDN and CDR2 is FVKESK. Deletions cut 6 bases from V and 5 bases from J, with 16 bases between. This CDR3 contains 14 residues. Clones were sequenced by immunoSEQ multiplex PCR, and TCRdb holds only the in-frame ones, with some missing. The sample shows 80,000 to 130,000 clones, approximately 90% of them seen only once. The rearrangement uses TRBV14 and TRBJ2-5, with a weak D call TRBD1 (6 bases). Sequencing was performed on PBMCs, taken around atezolizumab (anti-PD-L1) treatment. This clonotype was sampled from a woman older than 75 with urothelial cancer. The CDR3 reads CASSPRGHLETQYF. As DNA, the CDR3 is TGTGCCAGCAGTCCGAGGGGACATTTGGAGACCCAGTACTTC.